This paragraph covers one T cell receptor (beta chain) sequence. Its antigen remains unknown. The entry originates in a study of beta chain features in type 1 diabetes. A CD45RO/CCR7/CD25/CD127/CD95/CD27 panel sorted naive, central memory, regulatory and stem cell-like memory CD4+ cells. Of the isolated RNA, all was reverse transcribed, and so the sequenced material was expressed TCRB transcripts. Assay used: immunoSEQ multiplex PCR; TCRdb lists only in-frame clones, some missing. The sample carries roughly 140,000 clones, about a tenth recorded once. Germline values: CDR1 LNHDA, CDR2 SQIVND (reference sequence). The CDR3 covers 13 residues. Trimming cost V 0 bases and J 14 bases, with 16 bases left between them. Study results and limitations: The study found moderately but significantly shorter TCRB CDR3s in all four CD4+ subsets of Type 1 diabetes patients.

The receptor was isolated from a man in his thirties or forties with type 1 diabetes. Sequences were obtained from central memory CD4+ T cells from blood. This chain uses TRBV19 with TRBJ1-1; D uncertain. For the CDR3, the DNA is TGTGCCAGTAGTATAGATCGGATTGCGGTAAAATTCTTT. Translating gives CASSIDRIAVKFF.